This T cell receptor (beta chain) appears in the sequencing data of a study of CD8 T cells in ankylosing spondylitis. General study results and limits: Peripheral blood held disease-linked clones only at relatively low frequency, and these were CD8+. Reactive arthritis synovial fluid and blood previously showed some of these motif variants. A TCR beta motif of seven or eight highly homologous variants appeared characteristic of ankylosing spondylitis blood. It was reported that disease-linked clones were significantly enriched in matched ankylosing spondylitis synovial fluid.

In the case of this clonotype: What it binds is not known.

V was clipped by 1 base and J by 4 bases, with 10 bases between them. This CDR3 is built from 14 residues. The germline V gene encodes CDR1 PRHDT and CDR2 FYEKMQ (reference sequence). For TCR beta, libraries came from quantitative 5'-RACE with molecular barcodes. MiXCR, run by TCRdb on the 5' RACE reads, gives a single entry per CDR3 protein. The data contain 300,000 to 400,000 distinct CDR3 sequences, about 20% of them singletons. This TCR came from a male donor with ankylosing spondylitis. Sequencing used blood, either unsorted or a sorted T cell fraction (not recorded which). The rearrangement links TRBV13 to TRBJ1-2; no definite D call. As DNA, the CDR3 is TGTGCCAGCAGCTTAGCTGGAGTCGGCTATGGCTACACCTTC. It encodes CASSLAGVGYGYTF.